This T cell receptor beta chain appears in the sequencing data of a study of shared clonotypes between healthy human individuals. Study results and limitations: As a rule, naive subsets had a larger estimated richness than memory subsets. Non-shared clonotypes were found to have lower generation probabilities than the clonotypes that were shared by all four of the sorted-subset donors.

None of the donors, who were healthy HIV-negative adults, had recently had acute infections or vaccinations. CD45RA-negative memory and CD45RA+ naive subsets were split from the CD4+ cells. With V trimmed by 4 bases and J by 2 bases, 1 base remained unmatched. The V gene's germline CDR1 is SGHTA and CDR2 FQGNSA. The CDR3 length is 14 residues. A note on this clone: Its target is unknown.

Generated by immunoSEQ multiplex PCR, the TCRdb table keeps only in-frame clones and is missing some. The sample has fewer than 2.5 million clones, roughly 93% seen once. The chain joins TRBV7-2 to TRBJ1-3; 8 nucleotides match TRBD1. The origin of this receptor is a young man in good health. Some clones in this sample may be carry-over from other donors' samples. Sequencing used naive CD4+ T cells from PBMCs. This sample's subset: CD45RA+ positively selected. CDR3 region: CASSSTGAGNTIYF. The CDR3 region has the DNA TGTGCCAGCAGCTCGACAGGGGCTGGAAACACCATATATTTT.